Below, one TCR beta chain is given with its context. Its recognized antigen is unknown. No per-base quality is available; no much larger clone lies one base away. TCRbeta CDR3 regions were amplified from genomic DNA by means of the immunoSEQ Assay, a bias-controlled multiplex PCR. On the authors' methods: The number of nucleated cells in each sample was estimated from the amplification of reference gene primers within the assay. Sequence reads were collapsed and filtered to measure the absolute abundance of every unique TCRbeta CDR3 rearrangement. Productive Simpson clonality was computed per sample as the square root of Simpson's diversity index over productive rearrangements. This immuneACCESS table, as held by TCRdb, lists in-frame sequences with V and J called but not all clones. Of the missing ones, under half trace to an unresolved V gene in checked studies; the others have no known cause. V, J and clone size reflect that table, while D and trimming were determined from the DNA. In all, the sample holds approximately 70,000 clones, and about 80% of those were seen once. Under 6% of the sample is in the top ten clones.

The collaborating institutions used their own protocols to collect whole blood in K2EDTA tubes. For TCRbeta analysis, collaborators shipped samples in one of three forms: frozen whole blood, isolated PBMCs, or DNA extracted from either of those sample types. This record comes from a study of blood T cell repertoires in COVID-19 (TCRdb year 2020). About the investigation overall: Collaborator samples came from the United States, Italy and Spain and covered acute and convalescent phases of COVID-19. The prospective study material was composed of cDNA or gDNA derived from T cells, B-cell-depleted T cells, or PBMCs. Deeply sampled blood TCRbeta repertoires from subjects exposed to, actively infected with, or recovered from COVID-19 were included in the dataset. The repertoires were released in a freely available public database intended as a resource for research on the immune response to SARS-CoV-2. The samples were drawn from two sources: the first 160 participants of the ongoing ImmuneRACE study, and 1,254 subjects contributed by 6 global collaborators. A de-identified subject ID, COVID-19 status, age in years and sex were almost always included in the sample metadata. HLA class I and class II types, where available, came from metadata supplied by the sample provider rather than from assay-based typing.

The investigation overall reported the following: The amount of clinical and demographic metadata varied by source and participant and was provided uncurated.

Taken from cysteine to phenylalanine, the CDR3 has 16 residues. Kept here is only the CDR3 DNA, which spans 48 bases and is read in frame from base 1. V is pared back by 7 bases and J by 0 bases, with 13 bases lying between the germline termini. In the germline V gene (reference sequence), CDR1 corresponds to LNHDA and CDR2 to SQIVND. The chain was built from TRBV19 and TRBJ1-6; TRBD1 is possibly the D segment (5 matching bases). The sample consisted of peripheral blood. This sequence was found in a woman aged 60-70 years with acute or convalescent COVID-19. The DNA reads as follows: TGTGCCAGTAAGACAGCCATAAGCTCCTATAATTCACCCCTCCACTTT. Its product reads: CASKTAISSYNSPLHF.